Following are 6 T cell receptor beta chains from one sample sequenced in a study of T cells in Graves' hyperthyroidism and ophthalmopathy. Regions amplified from RNA transcripts were the TCR beta CDR3 regions. RT-PCR in the first round (using the HTBI primer set) targeted the TCR CDR3. TCRdb analysed the multiplex PCR reads with MiXCR anew, one entry per CDR3 protein. The sample records 600,000 to 750,000 distinct CDR3 sequences, 15% to 20% being singletons. The sample comprised blood. The receptors stem from a man aged 45-65 years with Graves' hyperthyroidism.

The CDR3 DNA follows: TGCGCCAGCAGCTTGCTGAAGGGGGAGCAGTACTTC. As protein: CASSLLKGEQYF. V is TRBV5-1 and J is TRBJ2-7; D may be TRBD1 (5 bases). Trimming took off 1 base at V and 7 bases at J, with 9 bases between the two ends. Germline V lookup: CDR1 SGHRS, CDR2 YFSETQ. This CDR3 is 12 amino acids long.

This clonotype was detected a few times. The genes are TRBV4-1 and TRBJ1-1, with a tentative D call TRBD1 (6 bases). Trimming shortened V by 0 bases and J by 0 bases, and 11 bases separated the two germline ends. The CDR3 extends over 16 amino acids. The germline CDR1 and CDR2 sequences are MGHRA and YSYEKL. The CDR3 spells CASSQDSTGLNTEAFF. The CDR3 coding sequence is TGCGCCAGCAGCCAAGATTCAACAGGGCTGAACACTGAAGCTTTCTTT.

The table lists this clonotype with many counts. The chain links TRBV19 to TRBJ2-6, with 10 positions matching TRBD2. Trimming took 4 bases from V and 2 from J; bases not matched to a gene: 14. There are 20 residues in the CDR3. Germline V gives CDR1 LNHDA, CDR2 SQIVND (reference sequence). The CDR3 coding sequence is TGTGCCAGTAGTAACCGACAAAGGCGTCTAGCGGGAGCTGGGGCCAACGTCCTGACTTTC. It codes for CASSNRQRRLAGAGANVLTF.

The sample holds a few counts of this clonotype. The chain is built from TRBV10-3 and TRBJ2-3; 7 positions match TRBD2. Germline-derived CDR1 and CDR2 are ENHRY and SYGVKD. V lost 8 bases, J lost 0 bases, and 5 bases stayed unmatched. The CDR3 covers 14 residues. The CDR3, as DNA: TGTGCCATCGAGCCTAGCGGAAGCACAGATACGCAGTATTTT. It translates to CAIEPSGSTDTQYF.

This clonotype was seen at least ten times. This chain uses TRBV6-1 with TRBJ2-1; D may match TRBD1 or TRBD2 (5 bases each). Germline assignment: CDR1 MNHNS and CDR2 SASEGT. This CDR3 has 15 residues. V gave up 6 bases and J gave up 5 bases, with 17 bases separating them. This CDR3 is CASSSTGTADNEQFF. Written as DNA, the CDR3 is TGTGCCAGCAGCTCGACCGGGACGGCAGACAATGAGCAGTTCTTC.

As concerns this clonotype: The junction departs from germline at one end; a sequencing error may be responsible. This chain joins TRBV20-1 and TRBJ2-5, with 10 nucleotides matching TRBD2. In germline, CDR1 is DFQATT, CDR2 SNEGSKA (reference sequence). The CDR3 is made up of 14 amino acids. In nucleotides, the CDR3 is TGCAATGCTAGGGAAGCGGGAGGGGCGGAGACCCAGTACTTC. Its translation is CNAREAGGAETQYF.